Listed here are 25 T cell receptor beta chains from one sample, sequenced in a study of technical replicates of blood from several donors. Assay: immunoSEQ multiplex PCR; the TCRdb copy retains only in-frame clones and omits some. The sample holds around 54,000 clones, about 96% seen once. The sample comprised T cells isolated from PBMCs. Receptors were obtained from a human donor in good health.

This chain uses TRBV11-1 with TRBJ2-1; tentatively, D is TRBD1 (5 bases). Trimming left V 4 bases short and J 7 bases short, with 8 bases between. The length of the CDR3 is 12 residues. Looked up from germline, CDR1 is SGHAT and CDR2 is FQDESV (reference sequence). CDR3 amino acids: CASSSRVNEQFF. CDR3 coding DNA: TGTGCCAGCAGCTCCAGGGTTAATGAGCAGTTCTTC.

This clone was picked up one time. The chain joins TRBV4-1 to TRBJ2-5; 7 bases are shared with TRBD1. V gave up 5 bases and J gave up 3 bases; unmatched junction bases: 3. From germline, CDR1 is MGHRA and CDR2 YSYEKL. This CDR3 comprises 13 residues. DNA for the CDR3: TGCGCCAGCAGCTTAGACAGGGAAGAGACCCAGTACTTC. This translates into CASSLDREETQYF.

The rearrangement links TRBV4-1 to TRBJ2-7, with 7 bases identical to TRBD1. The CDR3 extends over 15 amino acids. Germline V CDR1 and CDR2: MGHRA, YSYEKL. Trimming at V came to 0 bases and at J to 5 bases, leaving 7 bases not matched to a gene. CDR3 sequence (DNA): TGCGCCAGCAGCCAAGATCGACAGGGAGTGGACGAGCAGTACTTC. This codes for CASSQDRQGVDEQYF.

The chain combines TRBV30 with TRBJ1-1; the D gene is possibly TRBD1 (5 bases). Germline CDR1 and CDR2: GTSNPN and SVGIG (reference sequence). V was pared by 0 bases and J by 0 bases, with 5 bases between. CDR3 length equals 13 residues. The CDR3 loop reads CAWSVGVNTEAFF. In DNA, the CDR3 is TGTGCCTGGAGTGTAGGGGTGAACACTGAAGCTTTCTTT. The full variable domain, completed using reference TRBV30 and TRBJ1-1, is SQTIHQWPATLVQPVGSPLSLECTVEGTSNPNLYWYRQAAGRGLQLLFYSVGIGQISSEVPQNLSASRPQDRQFILSSKKLLLSDSGFYLCAWSVGVNTEAFFGQGTRLTVV.

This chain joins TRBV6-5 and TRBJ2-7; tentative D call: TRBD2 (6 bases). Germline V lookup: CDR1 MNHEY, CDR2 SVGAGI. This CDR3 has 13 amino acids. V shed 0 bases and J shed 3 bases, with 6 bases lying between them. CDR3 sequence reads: CASSYSDYYEQYF. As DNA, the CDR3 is TGTGCCAGCAGTTACTCGGACTACTACGAGCAGTACTTC.

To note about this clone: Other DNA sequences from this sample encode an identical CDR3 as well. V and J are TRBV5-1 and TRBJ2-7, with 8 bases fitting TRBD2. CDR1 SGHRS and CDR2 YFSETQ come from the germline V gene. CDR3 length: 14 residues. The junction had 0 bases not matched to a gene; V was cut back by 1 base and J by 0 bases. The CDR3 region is CASSLTSGSYEQYF. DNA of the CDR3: TGCGCCAGCAGCTTGACTAGCGGCTCCTACGAGCAGTACTTC.

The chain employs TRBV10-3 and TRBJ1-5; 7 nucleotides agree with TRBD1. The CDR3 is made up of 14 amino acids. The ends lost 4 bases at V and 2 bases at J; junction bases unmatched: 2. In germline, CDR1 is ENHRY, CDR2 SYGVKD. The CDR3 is CAISGDRGNQPQHF. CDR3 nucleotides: TGTGCCATCAGTGGAGACAGGGGCAATCAGCCCCAGCATTTT.

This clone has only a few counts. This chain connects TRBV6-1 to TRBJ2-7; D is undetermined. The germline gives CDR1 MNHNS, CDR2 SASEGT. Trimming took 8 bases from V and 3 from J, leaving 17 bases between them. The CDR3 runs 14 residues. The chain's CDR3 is CASPSRLKIYEQYF. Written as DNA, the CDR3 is TGTGCCAGCCCCTCCAGATTAAAAATCTACGAGCAGTACTTC.

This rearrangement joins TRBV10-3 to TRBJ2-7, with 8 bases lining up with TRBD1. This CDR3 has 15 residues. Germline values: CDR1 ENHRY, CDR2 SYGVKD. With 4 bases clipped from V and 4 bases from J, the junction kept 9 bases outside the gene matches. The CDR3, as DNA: TGTGCCATCAGTGCCTCCCCCAGGGACAGGTACGAGCAGTACTTC. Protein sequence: CAISASPRDRYEQYF.

The CDR3 region is CASSFRGRDTQYF. The CDR3 region has the DNA TGTGCCAGCAGTTTCCGGGGGAGAGATACGCAGTATTTT. The J gene is TRBJ2-3, the V gene TRBV27; possible D gene TRBD2, 6 bases. The germline CDR1 and CDR2 sequences are MNHEY and SMNVEV (reference sequence). The CDR3 is 13 residues long. The V and J ends lost 3 bases and 5 bases respectively, with 9 bases between them.

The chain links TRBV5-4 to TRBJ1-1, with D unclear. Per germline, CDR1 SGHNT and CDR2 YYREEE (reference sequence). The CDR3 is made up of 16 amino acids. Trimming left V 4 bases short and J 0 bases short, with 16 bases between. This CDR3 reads CASSHIQNQMNTEAFF. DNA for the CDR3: TGTGCCAGCAGCCATATACAGAATCAAATGAACACTGAAGCTTTCTTT.

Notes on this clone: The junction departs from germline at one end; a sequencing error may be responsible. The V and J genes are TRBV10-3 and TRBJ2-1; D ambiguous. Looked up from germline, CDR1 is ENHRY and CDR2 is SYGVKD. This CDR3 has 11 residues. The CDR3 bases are TGTGCCATCAGTCAGTCGAGTGAGCAGTTCTTC. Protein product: CAISQSSEQFF.

The CDR3 nucleotides read TGTGCCAGCAGCTTAAACAGCTACACCGGGGAGCTGTTTTTT. It specifies CASSLNSYTGELFF. The J gene is TRBJ2-2, the V gene TRBV7-9; D gene unclear. Germline CDR1 SEHNR, CDR2 FQNEAQ (reference sequence). V lost 2 bases and J lost 3, with 7 bases in between. The CDR3 runs to 14 residues.

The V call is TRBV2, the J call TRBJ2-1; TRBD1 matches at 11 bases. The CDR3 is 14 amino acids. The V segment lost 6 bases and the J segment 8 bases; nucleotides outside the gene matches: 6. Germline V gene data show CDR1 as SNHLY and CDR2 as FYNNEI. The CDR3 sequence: CASRLGQGVYEQFF. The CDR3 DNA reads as TGTGCCAGCAGACTGGGACAGGGGGTTTATGAGCAGTTCTTC. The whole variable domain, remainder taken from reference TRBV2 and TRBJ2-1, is EPEVTQTPSHQVTQMGQEVILRCVPISNHLYFYWYRQILGQKVEFLVSFYNNEISEKSEIFDDQFSVERPDGSNFTLKIRSTKLEDSAMYFCASRLGQGVYEQFFGPGTRLTVL.

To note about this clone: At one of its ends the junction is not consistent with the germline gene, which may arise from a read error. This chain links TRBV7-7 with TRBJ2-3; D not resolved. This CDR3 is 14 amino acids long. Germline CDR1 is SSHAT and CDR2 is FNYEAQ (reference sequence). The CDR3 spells CASSLTLATDTQYF. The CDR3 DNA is TGTGCTAGCAGCTTAACGTTAGCCACAGATACGCAGTATTTT. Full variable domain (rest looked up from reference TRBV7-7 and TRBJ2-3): GAGVSQSPRYKVTKRGQDVTLRCDPISSHATLYWYQQALGQGPEFLTYFNYEAQPDKSGLPSDRFSAERPEGSISTLTIQRTEQRDSAMYRCASSLTLATDTQYFGPGTRLTVL.

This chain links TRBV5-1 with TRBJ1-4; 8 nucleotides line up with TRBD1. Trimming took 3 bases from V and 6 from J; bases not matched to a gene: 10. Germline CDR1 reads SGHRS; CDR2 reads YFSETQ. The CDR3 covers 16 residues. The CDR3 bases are TGCGCCAGCAGCTGGGGACAGGACTGGGTCGATGAAAAACTGTTTTTT. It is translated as CASSWGQDWVDEKLFF.

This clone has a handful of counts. The chain's CDR3 is CASSLSFGSYGYTF. Here the CDR3 DNA reads TGTGCCAGCAGTTTATCCTTCGGTAGCTATGGCTACACCTTC. V usage is TRBV28 and J usage is TRBJ1-2; D is unclear. Germline V gene sequence: CDR1 MDHEN, CDR2 SYDVKM. CDR3 length equals 14 residues. V gave up 1 base and J gave up 4 bases, with 10 bases separating them.

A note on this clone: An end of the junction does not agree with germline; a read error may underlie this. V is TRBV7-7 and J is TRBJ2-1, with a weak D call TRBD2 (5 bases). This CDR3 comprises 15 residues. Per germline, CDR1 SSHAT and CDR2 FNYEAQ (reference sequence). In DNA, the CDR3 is TGTGCTAGCAGCTTGTACTCCGGGATTGAAGGTGAGCAGTTCTTC. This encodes CASSLYSGIEGEQFF. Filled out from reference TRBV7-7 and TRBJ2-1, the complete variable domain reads GAGVSQSPRYKVTKRGQDVTLRCDPISSHATLYWYQQALGQGPEFLTYFNYEAQPDKSGLPSDRFSAERPEGSISTLTIQRTEQRDSAMYRCASSLYSGIEGEQFFGPGTRLTVL.

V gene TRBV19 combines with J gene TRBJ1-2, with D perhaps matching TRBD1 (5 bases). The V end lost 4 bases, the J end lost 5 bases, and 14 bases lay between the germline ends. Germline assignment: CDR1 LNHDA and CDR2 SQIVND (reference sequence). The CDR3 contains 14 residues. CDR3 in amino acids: CASSTIQGGYGYTF. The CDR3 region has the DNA TGTGCCAGTAGTACCATTCAGGGAGGGTATGGCTACACCTTC. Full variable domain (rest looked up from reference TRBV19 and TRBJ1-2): DGGITQSPKYLFRKEGQNVTLSCEQNLNHDAMYWYRQDPGQGLRLIYYSQIVNDFQKGDIAEGYSVSREKKESFPLTVTSAQKNPTAFYLCASSTIQGGYGYTFGSGTRLTVV.

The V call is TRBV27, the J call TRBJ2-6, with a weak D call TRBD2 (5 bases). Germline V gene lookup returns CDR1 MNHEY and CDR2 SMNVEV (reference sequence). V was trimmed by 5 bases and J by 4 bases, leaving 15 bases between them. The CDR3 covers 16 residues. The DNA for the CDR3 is TGTGCCAGCAGTATTACCGAGGGTGTCGGGGCCAACGTCCTGACTTTC. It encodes CASSITEGVGANVLTF.

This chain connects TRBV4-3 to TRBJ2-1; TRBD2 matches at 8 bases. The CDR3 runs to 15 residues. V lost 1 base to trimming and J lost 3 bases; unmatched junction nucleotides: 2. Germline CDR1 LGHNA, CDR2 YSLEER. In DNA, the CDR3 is TGCGCCAGCAGCCAAGTAGCGGGAAGCTACAATGAGCAGTTCTTC. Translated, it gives CASSQVAGSYNEQFF.

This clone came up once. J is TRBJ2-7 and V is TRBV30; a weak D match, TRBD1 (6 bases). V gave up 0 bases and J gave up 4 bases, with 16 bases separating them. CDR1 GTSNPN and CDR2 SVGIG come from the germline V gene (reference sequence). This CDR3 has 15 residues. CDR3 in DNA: TGTGCCTGGAGTGTAAGTCCCTGGGGGCTTTACGAGCAGTACTTC. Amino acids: CAWSVSPWGLYEQYF.

In DNA form, the CDR3 reads TGTGCCAGCAGCCGCCTTTCACAGGGGAGGAATGAAAAACTGTTTTTT. This codes for CASSRLSQGRNEKLFF. The rearrangement uses TRBV6-6 and TRBJ1-4, with 7 bases that match TRBD1. The ends lost 6 bases at V and 5 bases at J; junction bases unmatched: 12. In germline, CDR1 is MNHNY, CDR2 SVGAGI (reference sequence). CDR3 length equals 16 residues.

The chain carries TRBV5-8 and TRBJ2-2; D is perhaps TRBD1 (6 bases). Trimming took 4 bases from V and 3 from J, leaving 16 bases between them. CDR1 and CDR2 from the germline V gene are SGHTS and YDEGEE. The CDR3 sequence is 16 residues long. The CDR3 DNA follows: TGTGCCAGCAGCCCCCATACAGGGTGGGACACCGGGGAGCTGTTTTTT. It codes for CASSPHTGWDTGELFF.

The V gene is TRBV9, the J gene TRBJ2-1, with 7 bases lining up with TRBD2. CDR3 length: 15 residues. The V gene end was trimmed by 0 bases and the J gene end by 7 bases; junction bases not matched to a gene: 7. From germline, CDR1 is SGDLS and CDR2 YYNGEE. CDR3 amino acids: CASSVGGGPPNEQFF. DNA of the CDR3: TGTGCCAGCAGCGTAGGGGGAGGGCCCCCAAATGAGCAGTTCTTC. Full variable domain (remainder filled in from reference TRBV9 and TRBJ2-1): DSGVTQTPKHLITATGQRVTLRCSPRSGDLSVYWYQQSLDQGLQFLIQYYNGEERAKGNILERFSAQQFPDLHSELNLSSLELGDSALYFCASSVGGGPPNEQFFGPGTRLTVL.